Listed below are T cell receptor beta chains from one sample, sequenced in a study of OX40 agonist ivuxolimab in advanced cancers. Libraries were prepared by immunoSEQ multiplex PCR; TCRdb keeps only in-frame clonotypes and omits some of them. The table shows over 15,000 clones, with approximately 87% occurring only once. This material consisted of CD4+ or CD8+ T cells sorted from blood, taken in a trial of the OX40 agonist ivuxolimab. These receptors all stem from an adult with an advanced solid tumor such as melanoma, head and neck, liver or kidney cancer. CDR3s include the opening cysteine and the closing phenylalanine or tryptophan. D genes are given only for firm matches. Part of the rows lack a size; the others show once, few, many or a class for expanded clones.

v_gene	j_gene	abundance	d_gene	CDR3nt	CDR3aa
TRBV18	TRBJ1-1	-	-	TGTGCCAGCTCAAACCAGAGGAACACTGAAGCTTTCTTT	CASSNQRNTEAFF
TRBV6-5	TRBJ2-7	-	-	TGTGCCAGCAGTTACATAAACGAGCAGTACTTC	CASSYINEQYF
TRBV2	TRBJ2-1	-	TRBD1	TGTGCCAGCCTAGGACAGGTGCGCTACAATGAGCAGTTCTTC	CASLGQVRYNEQFF
TRBV21-1	TRBJ1-5	-	-	TGTGCCAGCAGCACAGCCGGCAGGACTATTAATCAGCCCCAGCATTTT	CASSTAGRTINQPQHF
TRBV2	TRBJ1-1	-	TRBD1	TGTGCCAGCAGTGATCGCGGGACAGGGGGCTCTGAAGCTTTCTTT	CASSDRGTGGSEAFF
TRBV7-9	TRBJ2-7	-	TRBD2	TGTGCCAGCAGCTTAGCAGGACTAGCTAAGAGCTCCTACGAGCAGTACTTC	CASSLAGLAKSSYEQYF
TRBV7-9	TRBJ2-7	-	-	TGTGCCAGCAGCTTTCCGGAGACCCCCTACGAGCAGTACTTC	CASSFPETPYEQYF
TRBV5-1	TRBJ1-1	-	-	TGCGCCAGCAGCGTAGGGTTGCGGGGCGTGAACACTGAAGCTTTCTTT	CASSVGLRGVNTEAFF
TRBV18	TRBJ1-5	-	-	TGTGCCAGCTCACCAGAGGGTGGCAATCAGCCCCAGCATTTT	CASSPEGGNQPQHF
TRBV29-1	TRBJ1-2	once	-	TGCAGCGCCACCCGGGGGTCACGGAACTATGGCTACACCTTC	CSATRGSRNYGYTF
TRBV7-9	TRBJ2-7	-	-	TGTGCCAGCAGCCTCACGGGGGCCTCTCGGGGCGAGCAGTACTTC	CASSLTGASRGEQYF
TRBV7-6	TRBJ2-3	-	TRBD1	TGTGCCAGCAGCCGCGGACAGGGGACAGATACGCAGTATTTT	CASSRGQGTDTQYF
TRBV29-1	TRBJ2-3	-	TRBD1	TGCAGCGTCGACAGGGGGCTAGATACGCAGTATTTT	CSVDRGLDTQYF
TRBV11-3	TRBJ2-7	-	TRBD1	TGTGCCAGCAGCTCGGGACAGGGGAGAAGGGAGCAGTACTTC	CASSSGQGRREQYF
TRBV4-3	TRBJ1-6	once	-	TGCGCCAGCAGCCAAGTGTCCGAAAATAATTCACCCCTCCACTTT	CASSQVSENNSPLHF
TRBV11-3	TRBJ2-3	-	TRBD2	TGTGCCAGCAGCTCTCGCGGGGGGGCGGCAGATACGCAGTATTTT	CASSSRGGAADTQYF
TRBV7-8	TRBJ2-3	-	TRBD2	TGTGCCAGCAGCTTAGAACAGCGGGGGACCGGCACAGATACGCAGTATTTT	CASSLEQRGTGTDTQYF
TRBV7-2	TRBJ2-4	-	-	TGTGCCAGCAGCTTAGCGCGTAAAGGACTCCTAGCCAAAAACATTCAGTACTTC	CASSLARKGLLAKNIQYF
TRBV20-1	TRBJ1-1	few	-	TGCAGTGCGATACAGAGAGAAGCTTTCTTT	CSAIQREAFF
TRBV5-1	TRBJ1-2	-	-	TGCGCCAGCAGCGACGAGACAGTCTATGGCTACACCTTC	CASSDETVYGYTF
TRBV30	TRBJ2-1	-	-	TGTGCCTGGAGTGTACATTTTTCGGGTCTAGCGAACTACAATGAGCAGTTCTTC	CAWSVHFSGLANYNEQFF
TRBV10-3	TRBJ2-5	-	TRBD2	TGTGCCATCAGTGAGACCACTAGCGGCGCGGAGACCCAGTACTTC	CAISETTSGAETQYF
TRBV5-4	TRBJ2-3	large	-	TGTGCCAGCAGCTTCAATCCCGCACGAACAGATACGCAGTATTTT	CASSFNPARTDTQYF
TRBV5-1	TRBJ1-3	-	-	TGCGCCAGCAGCGCTCAGGGAATCACTGGAAACACCATATATTTT	CASSAQGITGNTIYF
TRBV13	TRBJ2-7	-	-	TGTGCCAGCTGCCGTGGGAAGATGAATTACGAGCAGTACTTC	CASCRGKMNYEQYF
TRBV7-9	TRBJ2-2	-	-	TGTGCCAGCAGCTTAGAGGCCGGGGAGCTGTTTTTT	CASSLEAGELFF
TRBV10-3	TRBJ2-1	-	-	TGTGCCATCAGTGCCCCCGGTGGAGTCCATGAGCAGTTCTTC	CAISAPGGVHEQFF
TRBV29-1	TRBJ2-1	-	TRBD1	TGCAGCGTTCAGACAGGGGATGAGCAGTTCTTC	CSVQTGDEQFF
TRBV11-2	TRBJ2-3	-	TRBD2	TGCGCCAGCAGCCAAGACAAGCGGGACACAGATACGCAGTATTTT	CASSQDKRDTDTQYF
TRBV19	TRBJ1-6	-	TRBD1	TGTGCCAGTAGTATAGGAGGGACAGCCTATAATTCACCCCTCCACTTT	CASSIGGTAYNSPLHF
TRBV2	TRBJ1-5	few	-	TGTGCCAGCAATGGACAGACGACTAGCAATCAGCCCCAGCATTTT	CASNGQTTSNQPQHF
TRBV6-5	TRBJ1-2	-	TRBD1	TGTGCCAGCAGTTACTTAGGGGGCCCAGACGGCTACACCTTC	CASSYLGGPDGYTF
TRBV6-5	TRBJ2-1	-	-	TGTGCCAGCAGTGGATTGATCGGTTTCGATGAGCAGTTCTTC	CASSGLIGFDEQFF
TRBV27	TRBJ1-2	-	-	TGTGCCAGCAGTTTTAGGGGGGGGGCTCGAGGCTACACCTTC	CASSFRGGARGYTF
TRBV2	TRBJ1-4	-	TRBD1	TGTGCCAGCAGTATGGGACAGGCCCGGGAAAAACTGTTTTTT	CASSMGQAREKLFF
TRBV7-2	TRBJ2-1	-	-	TGTGCCAGCAGCCGCCTGAGTTGGAAGAAACCCGACAATGAGCAGTTCTTC	CASSRLSWKKPDNEQFF
TRBV18	TRBJ2-2	-	TRBD2	TGTGCCAGCTCACCAAGTAGCGGGGGCCTGAACACCGGGGAGCTGTTTTTT	CASSPSSGGLNTGELFF
TRBV7-8	TRBJ2-7	-	TRBD2	TGTGCCAGCAGCTCACTAGCGGGGGGCTACGAGCAGTACTTC	CASSSLAGGYEQYF
TRBV11-2	TRBJ1-5	-	TRBD1	TGTGCCAGCAGCCTTGACAGGGGAGGGCAGCCCCAGCATTTT	CASSLDRGGQPQHF
TRBV5-1	TRBJ2-5	-	TRBD1	TGCGCCAGCAGCCGAGGACAGGGGAGAGTTGGAGAGACCCAGTACTTC	CASSRGQGRVGETQYF
TRBV2	TRBJ2-3	-	-	TGTGCCAGCAGCGCGCTCAGCCGCGTTAGCACAGATACGCAGTATTTT	CASSALSRVSTDTQYF
TRBV23-1	TRBJ2-3	few	-	TGCGCCAGCGGCGTCTCTAGCACAGATACGCAGTATTTT	CASGVSSTDTQYF
TRBV6-6	TRBJ2-7	-	-	TGTGCCAGCTGCCAAAGGTTTAGGCCGCACGAGCAGTACTTC	CASCQRFRPHEQYF
TRBV15	TRBJ2-7	-	TRBD2	TGTGCCACCAGCAGGGGGACTAGCGAGAGCTCCTACGAGCAGTACTTC	CATSRGTSESSYEQYF